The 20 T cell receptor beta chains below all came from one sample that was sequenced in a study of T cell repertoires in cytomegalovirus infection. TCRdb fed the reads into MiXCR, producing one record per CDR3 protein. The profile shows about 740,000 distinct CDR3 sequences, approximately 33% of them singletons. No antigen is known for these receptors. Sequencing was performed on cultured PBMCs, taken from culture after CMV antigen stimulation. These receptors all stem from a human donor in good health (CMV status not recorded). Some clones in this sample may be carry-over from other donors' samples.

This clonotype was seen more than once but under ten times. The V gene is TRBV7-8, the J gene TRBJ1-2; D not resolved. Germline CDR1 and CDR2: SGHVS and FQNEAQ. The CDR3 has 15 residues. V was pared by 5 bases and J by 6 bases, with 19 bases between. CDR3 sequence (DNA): TGTGCCAGCAGCCCCAGAGGGCGCACGGTGGATGGCTACACCTTC. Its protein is CASSPRGRTVDGYTF. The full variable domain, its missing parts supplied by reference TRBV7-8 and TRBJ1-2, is GAGVSQSPRYKVAKRGQDVALRCDPISGHVSLFWYQQALGQGPEFLTYFQNEAQLDKSGLPSDRFFAERPEGSVSTLKIQRTQQEDSAVYLCASSPRGRTVDGYTFGSGTRLTVV.

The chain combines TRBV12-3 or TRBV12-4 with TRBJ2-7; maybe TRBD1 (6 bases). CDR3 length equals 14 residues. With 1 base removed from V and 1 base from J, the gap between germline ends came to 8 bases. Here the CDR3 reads CASSLGDNSYEQYF. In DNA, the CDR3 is TGTGCCAGCAGTTTAGGGGACAATTCCTACGAGCAGTACTTC.

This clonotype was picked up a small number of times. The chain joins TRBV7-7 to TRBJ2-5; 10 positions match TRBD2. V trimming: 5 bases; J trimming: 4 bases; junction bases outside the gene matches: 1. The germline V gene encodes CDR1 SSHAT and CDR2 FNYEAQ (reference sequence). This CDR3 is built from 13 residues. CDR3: CASSASGRETQYF. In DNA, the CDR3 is TGTGCCAGCAGCGCTAGCGGGAGAGAGACCCAGTACTTC.

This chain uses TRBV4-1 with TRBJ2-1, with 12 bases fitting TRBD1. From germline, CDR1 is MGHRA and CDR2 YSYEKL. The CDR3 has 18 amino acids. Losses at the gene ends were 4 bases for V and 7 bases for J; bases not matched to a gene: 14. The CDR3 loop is CASSPGTGGVLLFNEQFF. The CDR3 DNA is TGCGCCAGCAGCCCGGGGACAGGGGGCGTCCTGTTATTTAATGAGCAGTTCTTC.

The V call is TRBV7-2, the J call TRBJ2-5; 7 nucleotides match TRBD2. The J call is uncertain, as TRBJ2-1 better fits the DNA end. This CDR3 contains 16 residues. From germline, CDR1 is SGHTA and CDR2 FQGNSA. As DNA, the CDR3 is TGTGCCAGCAGCTTAGTAGGTCTAGCGGCTTTGGGGACCCAGTTCTTC. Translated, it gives CASSLVGLAALGTQFF.

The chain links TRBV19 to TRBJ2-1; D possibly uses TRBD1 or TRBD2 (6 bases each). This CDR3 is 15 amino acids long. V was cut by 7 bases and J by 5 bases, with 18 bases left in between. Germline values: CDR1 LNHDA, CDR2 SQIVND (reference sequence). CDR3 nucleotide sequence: TGTGCCAGTAAGGGGGGAGCGGCACTCAACAATGAGCAGTTCTTC. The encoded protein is CASKGGAALNNEQFF.

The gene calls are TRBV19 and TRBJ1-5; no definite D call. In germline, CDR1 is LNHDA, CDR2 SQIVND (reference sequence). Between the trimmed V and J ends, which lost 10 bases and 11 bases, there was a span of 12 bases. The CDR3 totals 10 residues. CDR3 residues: CATGGEAQHF. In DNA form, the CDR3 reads TGTGCCACCGGCGGGGAGGCCCAGCATTTT.

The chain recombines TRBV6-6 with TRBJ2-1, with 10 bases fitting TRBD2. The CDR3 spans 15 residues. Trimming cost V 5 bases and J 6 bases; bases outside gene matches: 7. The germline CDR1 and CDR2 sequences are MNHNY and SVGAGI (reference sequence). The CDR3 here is CASSEVAGGLNEQFF. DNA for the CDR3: TGTGCCAGCAGTGAGGTAGCGGGGGGTCTCAATGAGCAGTTCTTC.

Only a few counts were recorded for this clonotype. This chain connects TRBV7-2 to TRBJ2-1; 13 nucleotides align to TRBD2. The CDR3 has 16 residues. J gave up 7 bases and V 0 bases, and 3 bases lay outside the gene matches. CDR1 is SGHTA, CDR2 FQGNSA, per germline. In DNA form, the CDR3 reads TGTGCCAGCAGCTTAGCCGGGACTAGCGGGGAAAATGAGCAGTTCTTC. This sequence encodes CASSLAGTSGENEQFF.

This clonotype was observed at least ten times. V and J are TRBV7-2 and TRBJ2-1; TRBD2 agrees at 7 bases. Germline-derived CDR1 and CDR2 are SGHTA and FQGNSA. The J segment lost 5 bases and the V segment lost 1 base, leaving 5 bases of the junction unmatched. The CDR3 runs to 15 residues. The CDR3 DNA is TGTGCCAGCAGCTTAGGGGCGGGAGCCAACAATGAGCAGTTCTTC. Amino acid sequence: CASSLGAGANNEQFF. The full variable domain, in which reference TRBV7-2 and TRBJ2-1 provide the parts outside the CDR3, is GAGVSQSPSNKVTEKGKDVELRCDPISGHTALYWYRQSLGQGLEFLIYFQGNSAPDKSGLPSDRFSAERTGGSVSTLTIQRTQQEDSAVYLCASSLGAGANNEQFFGPGTRLTVL.

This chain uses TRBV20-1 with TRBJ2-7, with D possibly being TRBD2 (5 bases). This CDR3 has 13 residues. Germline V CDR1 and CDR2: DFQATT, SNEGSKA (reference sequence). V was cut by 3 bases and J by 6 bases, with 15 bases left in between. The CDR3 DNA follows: TGCAGTGCTAGTCGGGGAGTTTTATCCGAGCAGTACTTC. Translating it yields CSASRGVLSEQYF.

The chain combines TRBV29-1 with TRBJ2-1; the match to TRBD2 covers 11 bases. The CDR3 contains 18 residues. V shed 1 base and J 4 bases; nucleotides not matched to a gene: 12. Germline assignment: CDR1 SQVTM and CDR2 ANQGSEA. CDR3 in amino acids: CSVEGLAGPWGIYNEQFF. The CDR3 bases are TGCAGCGTTGAAGGACTAGCGGGGCCATGGGGCATTTACAATGAGCAGTTCTTC.

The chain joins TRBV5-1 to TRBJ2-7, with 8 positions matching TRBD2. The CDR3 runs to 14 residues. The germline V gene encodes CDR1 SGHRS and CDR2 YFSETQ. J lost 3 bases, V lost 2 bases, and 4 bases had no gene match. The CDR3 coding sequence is TGCGCCAGCAGCTTTACGGGAGGGAACTACGAGCAGTACTTC. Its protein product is CASSFTGGNYEQYF.

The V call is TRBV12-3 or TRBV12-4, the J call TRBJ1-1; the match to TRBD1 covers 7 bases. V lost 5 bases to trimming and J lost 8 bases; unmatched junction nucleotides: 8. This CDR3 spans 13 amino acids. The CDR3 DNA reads TGTGCCAGCAGTGGGCACAGGGGACTCGAAGCTTTCTTT. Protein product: CASSGHRGLEAFF.

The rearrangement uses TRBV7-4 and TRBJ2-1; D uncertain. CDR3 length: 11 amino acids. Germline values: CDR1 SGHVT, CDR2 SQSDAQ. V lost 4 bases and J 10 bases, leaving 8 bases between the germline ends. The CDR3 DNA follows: TGTGCCAGCAGCTCCCTGCTAGAGCAGTTCTTC. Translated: CASSSLLEQFF. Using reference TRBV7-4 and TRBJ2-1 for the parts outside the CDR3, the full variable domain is GAGVSQSPRYKVAKRGRDVALRCDSISGHVTLYWYRQTLGQGSEVLTYSQSDAQRDKSGRPSGRFSAERPERSVSTLKIQRTEQGDSAVYLCASSSLLEQFFGPGTRLTVL.

For the CDR3, the DNA is TGTGCCAGCAGTTTGCGCAGGTCCAGCTATTATGGCTACACCTTC. It translates to CASSLRRSSYYGYTF. The chain joins TRBV12-3 or TRBV12-4 to TRBJ1-2, with no clear D. The CDR3 contains 15 residues. V was shortened by 3 bases and J by 5 bases, with 16 bases between the two germline ends.

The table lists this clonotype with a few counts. In nucleotides, the CDR3 is TGTGCCAGCAGCCAAGCGGGACAGGGGTTTAGGGAGACCCAGTACTTC. Its protein is CASSQAGQGFRETQYF. The V and J genes are TRBV3-1 and TRBJ2-5; TRBD1 matches at 10 bases. Germline loops: CDR1 LGHDT, CDR2 YNNKEL (reference sequence). Unmatched junction bases numbered 7, after V lost 1 base and J lost 5 bases. This CDR3 has 16 amino acids.

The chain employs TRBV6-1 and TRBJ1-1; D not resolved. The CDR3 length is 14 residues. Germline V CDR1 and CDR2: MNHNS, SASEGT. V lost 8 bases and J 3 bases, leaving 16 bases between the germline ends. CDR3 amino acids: CASGGRTADTEAFF. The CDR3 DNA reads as TGTGCCAGCGGTGGACGGACCGCGGACACTGAAGCTTTCTTT.

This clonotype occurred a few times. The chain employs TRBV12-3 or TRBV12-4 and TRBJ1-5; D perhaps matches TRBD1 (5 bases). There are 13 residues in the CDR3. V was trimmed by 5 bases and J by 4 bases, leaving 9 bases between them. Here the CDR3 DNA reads TGTGCCAGCAGTGAAGACAGAAATCAGCCCCAGCATTTT. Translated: CASSEDRNQPQHF.

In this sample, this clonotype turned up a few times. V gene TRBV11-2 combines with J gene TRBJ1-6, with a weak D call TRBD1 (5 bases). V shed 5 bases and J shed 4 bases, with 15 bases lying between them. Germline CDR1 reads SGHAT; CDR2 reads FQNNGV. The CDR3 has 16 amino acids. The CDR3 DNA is TGTGCCAGCAGCCCTCGACACGGGACGTATAATTCACCCCTCCACTTT. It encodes CASSPRHGTYNSPLHF.